This T cell receptor (beta chain) was identified in a study of shared clonotypes between healthy human individuals. Turning to the study itself: Two women and a few men aged 18 to 49 made up the donors.

Points from the study as a whole: Measured sharing among donors was expected to vary with sequencing depth. The researchers took only blood, and tissue repertoires probably look different.

As regards this clone: The antigen is not known.

CDR1 is SGHTA and CDR2 is FQGNSA in the germline V gene. The V and J ends lost 0 bases and 2 bases respectively, with 2 bases between them. The CDR3 spans 12 residues. Assay runs were performed at deep level. Assay used: immunoSEQ multiplex PCR; TCRdb lists only in-frame clones, some missing. The sample yields some 470,000 clones, approximately 80% seen once. The clonotype originates from a woman in her 40s in good health. Some clones in this sample may be carry-over from other donors' samples. Sequencing input: PBMCs. The rearrangement links TRBV7-2 to TRBJ2-7; D is ambiguous. The CDR3 sequence is CASSLAPYEQYF. DNA for the CDR3: TGTGCCAGCAGCTTAGCGCCCTACGAGCAGTACTTC.